This T cell receptor (beta chain) appears in the sequencing data of a study of blood T cell repertoires in COVID-19. Study-wide context: Samples representing acute and convalescent COVID-19 were sourced from the United States, Italy and Spain. PBMCs, B-cell-depleted T cells, or T cells were the source of the cDNA or gDNA that made up the material.

This CDR3 region has 17 residues. The V segment lost 2 bases and the J segment 7 bases; nucleotides outside the gene matches: 11. Looked up from germline, CDR1 is KGHSH and CDR2 is LQKENI. Methods used by the authors: From reference gene primer amplification, estimates of nucleated cell counts were derived. The data were produced by immunoSEQ multiplex PCR, yet TCRdb's version contains in-frame clones alone and is incomplete. V and J calls and clone size are those listed in that table; D and trimming were worked out from the DNA. This sample has about 70,000 clones, with 80% to 85% found just once. The sequenced sample was peripheral blood. The sequence was collected from an elderly woman with acute or convalescent COVID-19. This chain joins TRBV18 and TRBJ1-4; 9 bases are a match to TRBD1. CDR3 region: CASSPADRGGFSEKLFF. The CDR3 DNA reads as TGTGCCAGCTCACCAGCGGACAGGGGCGGATTTAGTGAAAAACTGTTTTTT.